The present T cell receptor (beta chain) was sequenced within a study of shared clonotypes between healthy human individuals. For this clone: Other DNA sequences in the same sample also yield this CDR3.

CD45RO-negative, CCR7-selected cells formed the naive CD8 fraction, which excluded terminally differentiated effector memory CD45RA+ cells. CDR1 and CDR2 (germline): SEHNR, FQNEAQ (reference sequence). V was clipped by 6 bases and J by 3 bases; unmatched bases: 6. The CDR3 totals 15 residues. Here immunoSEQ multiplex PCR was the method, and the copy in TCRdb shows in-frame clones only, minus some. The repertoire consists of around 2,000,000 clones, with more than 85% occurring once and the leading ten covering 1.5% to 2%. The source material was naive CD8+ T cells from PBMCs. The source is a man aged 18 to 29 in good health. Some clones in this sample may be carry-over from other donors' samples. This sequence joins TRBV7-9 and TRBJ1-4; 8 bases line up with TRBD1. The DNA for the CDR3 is TGTGCCAGCAGTTTTCCAGGGGGCCCTAATGAAAAACTGTTTTTT. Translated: CASSFPGGPNEKLFF.